The 20 T cell receptor beta chains reported below all come from one sample, sequenced in a study of monozygotic twins with inflammatory bowel disease. TCRdb re-called the 5' RACE reads; one entry per CDR3 protein, DNA not given. The sample's table shows roughly 100,000 distinct CDR3 sequences. Sequencing was done on a sample of blood. The receptors were gathered from a human donor with ulcerative colitis or Crohn's disease, or a healthy co-twin of an affected twin (not recorded which).

This chain uses TRBV5-1 with TRBJ2-5; without DNA, the TCRdb call of TRBD2 cannot be checked. The CDR3 sequence is 16 residues long. Looked up from germline, CDR1 is SGHRS and CDR2 is YFSETQ. The chain's CDR3 is CASSSSGLAPQETQYF.

The rearrangement links TRBV6-5 to TRBJ2-7; TCRdb's D call, TRBD1, is unchecked because there is no DNA. Germline lookup yields CDR1 MNHEY and CDR2 SVGAGI. The CDR3 runs to 15 residues. CDR3 residues: CASSYAGGRRDEQYF.

The chain recombines TRBV15 with TRBJ2-3. This CDR3 region has 15 residues. The V gene's germline CDR1 is LNHNV and CDR2 YYDKDF (reference sequence). The CDR3 here is CATSRDGLASDTQYF. Variable domain in full (rest from reference TRBV15 and TRBJ2-3): DAMVIQNPRYQVTQFGKPVTLSCSQTLNHNVMYWYQQKSSQAPKLLFHYYDKDFNNEADTPDNFQSRRPNTSFCFLDIRSPGLGDTAMYLCATSRDGLASDTQYFGPGTRLTVL.

The chain uses TRBV15 and TRBJ2-3. This CDR3 contains 15 residues. Germline lookup yields CDR1 LNHNV and CDR2 YYDKDF (reference sequence). The CDR3: CATSRDGDTQDTQYF.

The chain couples TRBV7-2 to TRBJ2-5. There are 15 residues in the CDR3. CDR1 and CDR2 from the germline V gene are SGHTA and FQGNSA. CDR3 loop: CASSLADRNQETQYF.

The rearrangement uses TRBV13 and TRBJ1-5. CDR3 length: 16 residues. CDR1 is PRHDT, CDR2 FYEKMQ, per germline (reference sequence). CDR3 protein: CASSLGFIGPMNPKHF.

V gene TRBV6-5 combines with J gene TRBJ2-3; TCRdb selects TRBD2, and the lack of DNA leaves this call unchecked. This CDR3 comprises 13 residues. From germline, CDR1 is MNHEY and CDR2 SVGAGI. The CDR3 sequence: CASSYDYLDTQYF.

The rearrangement uses TRBV7-9 and TRBJ2-1; TCRdb lists TRBD1, though no DNA is available to test this call. This CDR3 contains 13 residues. Germline CDR1 and CDR2: SEHNR and FQNEAQ (reference sequence). CDR3: CASTIPPRQEQFF. Complete variable domain (other parts from reference TRBV7-9 and TRBJ2-1): DTGVSQNPRHKITKRGQNVTFRCDPISEHNRLYWYRQTLGQGPEFLTYFQNEAQLEKSRLLSDRFSAERPKGSFSTLEIQRTEQGDSAMYLCASTIPPRQEQFFGPGTRLTVL.

This chain connects TRBV7-2 to TRBJ2-3; lacking DNA, the TRBD2 call made by TCRdb goes unchecked. CDR3 length equals 13 residues. In germline, CDR1 is SGHTA, CDR2 FQGNSA. This chain's CDR3 is CASIAGVARTQYF.

This chain links TRBV6-6 with TRBJ2-7; the D gene TCRdb calls, TRBD1, cannot be checked with no DNA. CDR3 length: 13 amino acids. Germline CDR1 reads MNHNY; CDR2 reads SVGAGI (reference sequence). CDR3 sequence: CASGQGAFFEQYF.

V usage is TRBV6-5 and J usage is TRBJ2-7; TCRdb names TRBD1, which stays unverified in the absence of DNA. The germline V gene has CDR1 MNHEY and CDR2 SVGAGI. The CDR3 has 14 amino acids. CDR3 protein: CASSYLPHLYEQYF.

The chain joins TRBV5-1 to TRBJ2-2; TCRdb gives TRBD1 as the D gene, but with no DNA this cannot be confirmed. The V gene's germline CDR1 is SGHRS and CDR2 YFSETQ. This CDR3 is 12 amino acids long. CDR3 protein: CANRQGNGELFF.

V usage is TRBV7-9 and J usage is TRBJ2-2; TCRdb calls TRBD2, which cannot be checked without DNA. This CDR3 region has 15 residues. Germline lookup yields CDR1 SEHNR and CDR2 FQNEAQ (reference sequence). CDR3 region: CASSSLAVNTGELFF.

V usage is TRBV5-1 and J usage is TRBJ1-6; TCRdb designates TRBD1, a call that cannot be tested without DNA. This CDR3 spans 14 amino acids. The germline gives CDR1 SGHRS, CDR2 YFSETQ. This CDR3 reads CASSEGQLNSPLHF.

The chain couples TRBV7-2 to TRBJ2-5. CDR1 is SGHTA, CDR2 FQGNSA, per germline. The CDR3 consists of 13 residues. The CDR3 is CASSGGTQETQYF.

V is TRBV6-1 and J is TRBJ1-5; absent DNA, TCRdb's TRBD1 call cannot be checked. This CDR3 contains 12 residues. Looked up from germline, CDR1 is MNHNS and CDR2 is SASEGT. CDR3 protein: CAIDRGLQPQHF.

The chain has TRBV28 and TRBJ2-1; TCRdb calls TRBD2, which cannot be checked without DNA. There are 13 residues in the CDR3. The germline gives CDR1 MDHEN, CDR2 SYDVKM. The CDR3 sequence is CASSPHSGNEQFF.

This rearrangement joins TRBV27 to TRBJ1-1; no DNA is available, so the TRBD1 call from TCRdb remains unchecked. The CDR3 spans 14 residues. Germline CDR1 reads MNHEY; CDR2 reads SMNVEV (reference sequence). The CDR3 region is CASSLGQVPAVAFF.

This sequence joins TRBV11-2 and TRBJ2-7. The germline V gene has CDR1 SGHAT and CDR2 FQNNGV. This CDR3 spans 11 amino acids. The chain's CDR3 is CASSPLLEQYF.

The chain combines TRBV11-2 with TRBJ2-2; TCRdb lists TRBD2, though no DNA is available to test this call. CDR3 size: 18 residues. CDR1 SGHAT and CDR2 FQNNGV come from the germline V gene. This CDR3 is CASSWGWFSGGSTGELFF.